The sequence of this T cell receptor beta chain was determined in a study of response to subunit inactivated influenza vaccine. Findings of the study overall: With each seasonal influenza vaccination, the authors suggested, few new T cells are recruited.

With regard to this clonotype: The antigen is not known.

Via MiXCR, TCRdb re-called the RT-PCR reads, giving one row per CDR3 protein. The sample has 800,000 or so distinct CDR3 sequences, 21% seen once; the top ten hold more than 8.5%. The sequence was obtained from a man aged 50-60 years who received an inactivated influenza vaccine. The starting material was PBMCs from blood, obtained 5 to 6 days after vaccination.

This CDR3 reads CASSDARGTPYEQYF. The DNA for the CDR3 is TGTGCCAGCAGTGATGCCAGGGGGACCCCCTACGAGCAGTACTTC. The V call is TRBV25-1, the J call TRBJ2-7; TRBD1 matches 7 bases. Germline V gene data show CDR1 as MGHDK and CDR2 as SYGVNS. This CDR3 contains 15 residues. With 3 bases clipped from V and 2 bases from J, the junction kept 7 bases outside the gene matches.